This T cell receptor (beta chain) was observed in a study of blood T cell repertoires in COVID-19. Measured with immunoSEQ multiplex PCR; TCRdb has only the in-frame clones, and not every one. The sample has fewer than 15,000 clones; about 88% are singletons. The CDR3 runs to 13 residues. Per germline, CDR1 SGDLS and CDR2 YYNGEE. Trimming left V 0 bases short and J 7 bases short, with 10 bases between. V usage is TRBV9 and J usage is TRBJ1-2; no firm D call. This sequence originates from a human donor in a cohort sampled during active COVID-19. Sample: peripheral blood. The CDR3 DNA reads TGTGCCAGCAGCGTAGGCTACAGTTCTGGCTACACCTTC. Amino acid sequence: CASSVGYSSGYTF.